These 15 T cell receptor beta chains came from one sample sequenced in a study of T-cell reconstitution after alpha-beta-depleted transplantation in children. Molecular barcoding with unique molecular identifiers was used for the TCRbeta library. TCRdb recomputed calls from the PCR reads with MiXCR, one row per CDR3 protein. The sample lists roughly 220,000 distinct CDR3 sequences, 12% occurring once. The specimen comprised PBMCs from the stem cell graft donor, sampled from the stem cell graft. The source is a human donor who donated a stem cell graft to a child with acute lymphoblastic leukemia.

This clonotype was found many times. The V call is TRBV28, the J call TRBJ1-2; a possible D gene is TRBD1 (5 bases). Germline V gene sequence: CDR1 MDHEN, CDR2 SYDVKM. Trimming cost V 6 bases and J 3 bases, with 17 bases left between them. The CDR3 spans 15 residues. This CDR3 reads CASSYPRGNYYGYTF. CDR3 nucleotide sequence: TGTGCCAGCAGCTACCCACGGGGGAACTACTATGGCTACACCTTC.

This clonotype was observed at least ten times. CDR3 sequence (DNA): TGTGCCAGCAGTCGGACGTTTTTGAACACTGAAGCTTTCTTT. As protein: CASSRTFLNTEAFF. This rearrangement joins TRBV27 to TRBJ1-1; D unresolved. V was cut by 5 bases and J by 0 bases, with 10 bases left in between. From germline, CDR1 is MNHEY and CDR2 SMNVEV (reference sequence). This CDR3 is 14 amino acids long.

The chain uses TRBV10-2 and TRBJ2-2; D is possibly TRBD1 (5 bases). V was cut by 4 bases and J by 3 bases, with 12 bases left in between. Per germline, CDR1 WSHSY and CDR2 SAAADI. CDR3 length: 15 residues. For the CDR3, the DNA is TGCGCCAGCAGTGCCGCAACAGGAGACACCGGGGAGCTGTTTTTT. Translated: CASSAATGDTGELFF.

This clonotype was found a few times. J is TRBJ2-7 and V is TRBV30; D unresolved. The CDR3 consists of 11 residues. Germline V gives CDR1 GTSNPN, CDR2 SVGIG (reference sequence). Trimming left V 0 bases short and J 7 bases short, with 7 bases between. The CDR3 DNA reads as TGTGCCTGGAGTGTACGGCAGGAGCAGTACTTC. Translated: CAWSVRQEQYF.

The V and J genes are TRBV30 and TRBJ2-3, with TRBD1 matching over 8 bases. This CDR3 has 14 amino acids. Germline CDR1 GTSNPN, CDR2 SVGIG (reference sequence). Losses at the gene ends were 7 bases for V and 2 bases for J; bases not matched to a gene: 8. The CDR3 DNA reads as TGTGCCTCGGTCCGGACAGGGACCACAGATACGCAGTATTTT. Residues: CASVRTGTTDTQYF.

This clonotype was detected many times. The rearrangement links TRBV5-5 to TRBJ2-3, with D possibly matching TRBD1 (5 bases). Trimming pared 2 bases from V and 4 bases from J, leaving 11 bases between. This CDR3 comprises 14 residues. From germline, CDR1 is SGHKS and CDR2 YYEKEE (reference sequence). The CDR3 here is CASSFQGPPDTQYF. CDR3 DNA: TGTGCCAGCAGCTTCCAGGGTCCCCCAGATACGCAGTATTTT.

This clonotype was found many times. The rearrangement links TRBV5-1 to TRBJ1-2; unclear D gene. The germline V and J ends were trimmed by 4 bases and 2 bases, with 12 bases remaining between them. Germline assignment: CDR1 SGHRS and CDR2 YFSETQ. The CDR3 sequence is 14 residues long. CDR3 sequence (DNA): TGCGCCAGCAGCCCCCAGACGGGAAACTATGGCTACACCTTC. This codes for CASSPQTGNYGYTF.

This clonotype showed up many times. The chain recombines TRBV20-1 with TRBJ2-1; D gene uncertain. V lost 3 bases, J lost 8 bases, and 11 bases lay in between. The CDR3 length is 12 residues. The germline gives CDR1 DFQATT, CDR2 SNEGSKA (reference sequence). The CDR3 coding sequence is TGCAGTGCTAGCGACTCTGGGGATGAGCAGTTCTTC. Translating it yields CSASDSGDEQFF.

This clonotype has at least ten counts. The V call is TRBV27, the J call TRBJ2-1; no clear D gene. The CDR3 is 12 residues long. Germline V lookup: CDR1 MNHEY, CDR2 SMNVEV (reference sequence). V gave up 8 bases and J gave up 4 bases, with 9 bases separating them. The CDR3 reads CASGVPYNEQFF. The CDR3 DNA is TGTGCCAGCGGAGTTCCTTACAATGAGCAGTTCTTC.

In this sample, this clonotype turned up many times. The V call is TRBV27, the J call TRBJ2-7; D tentatively fits TRBD1 or TRBD2 (5 bases each). CDR3 length: 16 residues. Germline V gene lookup returns CDR1 MNHEY and CDR2 SMNVEV (reference sequence). V lost 4 bases to trimming and J lost 3 bases, with 19 bases between them. The CDR3 region has the DNA TGTGCCAGCAGTTGGGGGTTTGTCTCTGAGCACTACGAGCAGTACTTC. Its translation is CASSWGFVSEHYEQYF.

This clonotype has at least ten counts. The rearrangement uses TRBV5-6 and TRBJ1-5; D might be TRBD1 (5 bases). V lost 1 base and J lost 4, with 15 bases in between. The germline V gene encodes CDR1 SGHDT and CDR2 YYEEEE. The CDR3 is 16 residues long. CDR3 region: CASSLNGGPPNQPQHF. The CDR3 DNA is TGTGCCAGCAGCTTGAATGGGGGACCGCCAAATCAGCCCCAGCATTTT.

This clonotype appeared many times. The V and J genes are TRBV20-1 and TRBJ2-1, with D possibly being TRBD1 (5 bases). This CDR3 comprises 17 residues. The ends were cut back, 2 bases at V and 0 bases at J, with 17 bases in the middle. Germline CDR1 is DFQATT and CDR2 is SNEGSKA (reference sequence). CDR3 DNA: TGCAGTGCTAGACCTGATCGCAGGGAAAGCTCCTACAATGAGCAGTTCTTC. It specifies CSARPDRRESSYNEQFF.

The chain recombines TRBV20-1 with TRBJ1-5, with D perhaps TRBD1 (6 bases). Germline V gives CDR1 DFQATT, CDR2 SNEGSKA (reference sequence). This CDR3 region has 12 residues. V was cut by 3 bases and J by 6 bases, with 9 bases left in between. CDR3 bases: TGCAGTGCTAGCACAGGGACTCAGCCCCAGCATTTT. Amino acid sequence: CSASTGTQPQHF.

This clonotype has a count of ten or more. The chain has TRBV13 and TRBJ2-1; 10 bases agree with TRBD2. Looked up from germline, CDR1 is PRHDT and CDR2 is FYEKMQ (reference sequence). The CDR3 runs 16 residues. Unmatched junction bases numbered 3, after V lost 4 bases and J lost 0 bases. CDR3 protein: CASSSSGRPSYNEQFF. The CDR3 region has the DNA TGTGCCAGCAGCTCTAGCGGGAGACCCTCCTACAATGAGCAGTTCTTC.

This clonotype appeared many times. V and J are TRBV5-4 and TRBJ2-3; 7 bases are shared with TRBD2. Germline CDR1 is SGHNT and CDR2 is YYREEE (reference sequence). This CDR3 has 14 residues. Trimming removed 4 bases from V and 7 bases from J; junction bases left unmatched: 9. DNA for the CDR3: TGTGCCAGCAGCGCACCGGGACTACTTTATACGCAGTATTTT. As protein: CASSAPGLLYTQYF.